This entry is about one TCR beta chain. Possible read error: a much larger clone is one base away. The sample originates from a study of tumor-infiltrating lymphocytes in primary liver carcinoma. Study overall: The patients included men and women who were aged 30 to 69 years.

Germline V CDR1 and CDR2: MNHNY, SVGAGI (reference sequence). CDR3 length: 13 amino acids. The authors made TCR beta cDNA from around 500 ng total RNA with a constant-region primer. Researchers made the TCR beta libraries by running three nested multiplex PCR rounds with slightly modified ARM-PCR. Running 9 to 11 cycles apiece, the first two PCR rounds relied on TRBV1-TRBV30 forward primers together with a C-beta reverse primer. TCRdb recomputed calls from the multiplex PCR reads with MiXCR, one row per CDR3 protein. Altogether approximately 340,000 distinct CDR3 sequences are present, around 60% being singletons, with the ten largest covering 5% to 6.5%. Germline DNA was also extracted, while the blood RNA originated from unsorted whole blood. Treatment-naive at the time, the patients had chronic HBV infection.

The receptor's source is a middle-aged man with primary liver carcinoma and hepatitis B virus infection. The sequenced sample consisted of peripheral blood. The chain links TRBV6-6 to TRBJ2-3; either TRBD1 or TRBD2 may fit D (5 bases each). The CDR3 here is CASGGGGTDTQCF. Here the CDR3 DNA reads TGTGCCAGCGGGGGTGGGGGAACAGATACGCAGTGTTTT.